One T cell receptor (beta chain) is described in this entry. No antigen is known for it. This sample is drawn from a study of T cell responses to AZD1222 COVID-19 vaccine. Study summary: The study pooled second doses at about 4 or about 12 weeks. Notes on the study in general: CD4 TCRs associated with vaccination spanned spike, dominating at 160-218 and 743-854. Baseline seropositivity characterized only a handful of AZD1222 recipients.

Assay: immunoSEQ multiplex PCR; the TCRdb copy retains only in-frame clones and omits some. Seen here are 150,000 or so clones, 89% observed once, and the top ten hold 5.5% to 7%. This specimen consisted of peripheral blood, obtained on day 0 of AZD1222 vaccination. The source of this sequence is an adult in good health.

The CDR3 loop reads CAIGTSGGTGELFF. The CDR3 nucleotides read TGTGCCATAGGGACTAGCGGGGGGACCGGGGAGCTGTTTTTT. The chain has TRBV10-3 and TRBJ2-2, with 15 bases matching TRBD2. The CDR3 contains 14 residues. CDR1 and CDR2 from the germline V gene are ENHRY and SYGVKD. The J segment lost 5 bases and the V segment lost 9 bases, leaving 1 base of the junction unmatched.